These T cell receptor beta chains were read from a single sample in a study of shared clonotypes between healthy human individuals. Method: immunoSEQ multiplex PCR; TCRdb's copy keeps in-frame clones and lacks some. The data contain 2.5 million or so clones, more than 90% of them singletons. Material: naive CD4+ T cells sorted from blood. The receptor source for this set is a man between 18 and 29 years old in good health. The CDR3 runs from the conserved cysteine through the conserved F or W. The D gene is left open where the match is weak. Clone size is stated in some rows and not others, as once, few, many or a class when expanded.

DNA	CDR3	V	J	size	D
TGCGCCAGCAGTATGGGGGGCTCTGGAAACACCATATATTTT	CASSMGGSGNTIYF	TRBV5-1	TRBJ1-3	.	.
TGTGCCATTAATCCGGGACAGGGGGCCATCAGGGCCTACGAGCAGTACTTC	CAINPGQGAIRAYEQYF	TRBV2	TRBJ2-7	.	TRBD1
TGTGCCAGCAGCCCCACAGGGGCGGCTGAAGCTTTCTTT	CASSPTGAAEAFF	TRBV7-9	TRBJ1-1	few	TRBD1
TGTGCCTGGAGTCCACAGGGGAACACTGAAGCTTTCTTT	CAWSPQGNTEAFF	TRBV30	TRBJ1-1	.	.
TGTGCCAGCGCTCGACTAGCGGGGAGTAATGAGCAGTTCTTC	CASARLAGSNEQFF	TRBV6-4	TRBJ2-1	.	TRBD2
TGTGCCAGCAAACGCCACCCAGGGGTAGACCTCTTGAGCTCCTATAATTCACCCCTCCACTTT	CASKRHPGVDLLSSYNSPLHF	TRBV2	TRBJ1-6	.	.
TGTGCCAGCAGTGCGGGGACAGGGGCTTTCTATGGCTACACCTTC	CASSAGTGAFYGYTF	TRBV6-5	TRBJ1-2	.	TRBD1
TGTGCCAGCAGCTTGGCAGGAAGGTACACTGAAGCTTTCTTT	CASSLAGRYTEAFF	TRBV5-6	TRBJ1-1	.	.
TGTGCCAGCAGTCCCGGGGCAGGCTATGGCTACACCTTC	CASSPGAGYGYTF	TRBV2	TRBJ1-2	few	.
TGTGCCAGCAGCTTAGGGACAGTGTCCTACGAGCAGTACTTC	CASSLGTVSYEQYF	TRBV7-8	TRBJ2-7	.	.
TGTGCCTGGAGTGGCGGGGGAATCACAGATACGCAGTATTTT	CAWSGGGITDTQYF	TRBV30	TRBJ2-3	.	TRBD2
TGCGCCAGCAGCCCTTTGGGGGGAGTGGGCAATGAGCAGTTCTTC	CASSPLGGVGNEQFF	TRBV5-1	TRBJ2-1	.	.
TGTGCCAGCAGCAAACTAGTCCCTTACACAGATACGCAGTATTTT	CASSKLVPYTDTQYF	TRBV5-6	TRBJ2-3	.	.
TGTGCCAGCACAGGGCTTCCGAACACCGGGGAGCTGTTTTTT	CASTGLPNTGELFF	TRBV6-1	TRBJ2-2	.	.
TGCGCCAGCAGCTTGAAACCCGAGTATGGCTACACCTTC	CASSLKPEYGYTF	TRBV5-1	TRBJ1-2	.	.
TGTGCCAGCAACAGCGGGGGGCCGGGGGAGCTGTTTTTT	CASNSGGPGELFF	TRBV2	TRBJ2-2	.	TRBD2
TGTGCCAGCAGCCAGGGTTCCTACAATGAGCAGTTCTTC	CASSQGSYNEQFF	TRBV2	TRBJ2-1	.	.
TGTGCCAGCAGCCCCAATCAGGGGGCCGCAGGGTATGGCTACACCTTC	CASSPNQGAAGYGYTF	TRBV9	TRBJ1-2	.	TRBD1
TGTGCCAGCAGTGCCTCGGCAGGGAGGTTTGTCGGAGATTCACCCCTCCACTTT	CASSASAGRFVGDSPLHF	TRBV27	TRBJ1-6	.	.
TGTGCCAGCAGCGCCATCGGGACGAGGGATAACTGGCTCGGCAATGAGCAGTTCTTC	CASSAIGTRDNWLGNEQFF	TRBV9	TRBJ2-1	once	.
TGCGCCAGGGGCTCGGGGGTGGGCAATCAGCCCCAGCATTTT	CARGSGVGNQPQHF	TRBV10-1	TRBJ1-5	once	.
TGTGCCTGGAGTTCAGCGGGGTCCCCCCTGGCGCCGCAGTATTTT	CAWSSAGSPLAPQYF	TRBV30	TRBJ2-3	.	TRBD2
TGTGCCAGTAGTATCATGTCATCGAACACTGAAGCTTTCTTT	CASSIMSSNTEAFF	TRBV19	TRBJ1-1	.	.
TGTGCCAGCAGTGTCCTAGCGGGAGGGCCCTACGAGCAGTACTTC	CASSVLAGGPYEQYF	TRBV27	TRBJ2-7	.	TRBD2
TGTGCCAGCAGTATTGACAGGGACGGGACCCAGTACTTC	CASSIDRDGTQYF	TRBV6-5	TRBJ2-5	.	TRBD1